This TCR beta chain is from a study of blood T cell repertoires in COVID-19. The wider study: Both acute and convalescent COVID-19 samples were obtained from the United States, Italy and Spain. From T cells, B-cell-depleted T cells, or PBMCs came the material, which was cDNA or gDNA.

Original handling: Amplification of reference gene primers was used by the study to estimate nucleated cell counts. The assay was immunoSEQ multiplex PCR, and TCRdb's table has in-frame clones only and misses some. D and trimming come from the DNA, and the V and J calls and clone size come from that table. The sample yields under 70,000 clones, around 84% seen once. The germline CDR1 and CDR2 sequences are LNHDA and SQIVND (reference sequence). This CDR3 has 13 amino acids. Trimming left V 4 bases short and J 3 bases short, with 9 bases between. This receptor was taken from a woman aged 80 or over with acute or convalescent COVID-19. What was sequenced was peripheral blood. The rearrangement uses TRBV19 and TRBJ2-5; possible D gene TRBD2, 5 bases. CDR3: CASSRGQEETQYF. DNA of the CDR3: TGTGCCAGTAGTAGAGGGCAGGAAGAGACCCAGTACTTC.